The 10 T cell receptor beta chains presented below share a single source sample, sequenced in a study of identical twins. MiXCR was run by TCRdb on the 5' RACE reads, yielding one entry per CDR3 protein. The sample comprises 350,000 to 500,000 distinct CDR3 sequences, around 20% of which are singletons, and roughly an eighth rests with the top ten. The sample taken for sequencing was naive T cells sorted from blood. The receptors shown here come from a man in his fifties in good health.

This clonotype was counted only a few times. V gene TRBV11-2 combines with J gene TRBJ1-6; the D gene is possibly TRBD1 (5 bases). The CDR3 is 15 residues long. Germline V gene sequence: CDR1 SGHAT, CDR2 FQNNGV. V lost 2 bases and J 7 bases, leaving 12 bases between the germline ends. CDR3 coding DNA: TGTGCCAGCAGCTTATCAGGGCCGGGGAATTCACCCCTCCACTTT. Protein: CASSLSGPGNSPLHF.

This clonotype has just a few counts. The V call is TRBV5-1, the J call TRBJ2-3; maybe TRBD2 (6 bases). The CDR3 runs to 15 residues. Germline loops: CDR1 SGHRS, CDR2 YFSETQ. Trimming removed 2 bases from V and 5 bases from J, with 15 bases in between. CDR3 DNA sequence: TGCGCCAGCAGCTTCTCGGCGGGATCAGGAGATACGCAGTATTTT. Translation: CASSFSAGSGDTQYF.

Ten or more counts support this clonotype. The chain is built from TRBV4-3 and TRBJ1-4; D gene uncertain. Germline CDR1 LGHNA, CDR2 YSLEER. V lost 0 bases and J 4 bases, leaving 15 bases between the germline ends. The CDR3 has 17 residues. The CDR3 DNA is TGCGCCAGCAGCCAAGAACTAGGCAACGGAGTTAATGAAAAACTGTTTTTT. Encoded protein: CASSQELGNGVNEKLFF.

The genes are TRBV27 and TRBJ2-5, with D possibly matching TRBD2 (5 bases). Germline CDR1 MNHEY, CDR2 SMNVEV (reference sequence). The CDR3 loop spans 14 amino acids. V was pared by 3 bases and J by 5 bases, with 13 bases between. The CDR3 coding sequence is TGTGCCAGCAGTTTCTCTTCCTCGGGGGAGACCCAGTACTTC. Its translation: CASSFSSSGETQYF.

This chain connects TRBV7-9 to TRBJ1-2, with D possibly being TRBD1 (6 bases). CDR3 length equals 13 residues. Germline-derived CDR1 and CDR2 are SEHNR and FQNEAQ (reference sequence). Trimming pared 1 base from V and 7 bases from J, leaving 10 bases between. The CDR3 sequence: CASSLGGASGYTF. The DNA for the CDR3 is TGTGCCAGCAGCTTAGGGGGGGCGAGTGGCTACACCTTC.

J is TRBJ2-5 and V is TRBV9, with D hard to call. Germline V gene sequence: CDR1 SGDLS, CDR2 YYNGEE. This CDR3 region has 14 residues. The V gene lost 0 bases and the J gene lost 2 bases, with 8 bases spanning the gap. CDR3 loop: CASSVDGQQETQYF. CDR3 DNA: TGTGCCAGCAGCGTAGACGGGCAGCAAGAGACCCAGTACTTC.

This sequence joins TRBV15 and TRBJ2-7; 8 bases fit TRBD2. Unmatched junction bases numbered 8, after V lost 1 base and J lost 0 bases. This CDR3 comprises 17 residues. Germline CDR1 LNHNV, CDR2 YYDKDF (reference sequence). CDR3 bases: TGTGCCACCAGCAGAGCTGCTAGCGGGCCTAGCTCCTACGAGCAGTACTTC. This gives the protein CATSRAASGPSSYEQYF. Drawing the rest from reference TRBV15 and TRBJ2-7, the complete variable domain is DAMVIQNPRYQVTQFGKPVTLSCSQTLNHNVMYWYQQKSSQAPKLLFHYYDKDFNNEADTPDNFQSRRPNTSFCFLDIRSPGLGDTAMYLCATSRAASGPSSYEQYFGPGTRLTVT.

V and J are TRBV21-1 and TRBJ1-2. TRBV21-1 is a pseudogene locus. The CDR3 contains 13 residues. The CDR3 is CASSKGPVGGYTF. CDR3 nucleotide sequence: TGTGCCAGCAGCAAAGGGCCAGTCGGAGGCTACACCTTC.

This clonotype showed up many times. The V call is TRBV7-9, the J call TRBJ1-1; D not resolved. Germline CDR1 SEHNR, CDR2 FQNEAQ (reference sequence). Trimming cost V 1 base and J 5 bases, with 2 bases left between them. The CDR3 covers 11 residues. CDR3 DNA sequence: TGTGCCAGCAGCTTAGAGACTGAAGCTTTCTTT. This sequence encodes CASSLETEAFF. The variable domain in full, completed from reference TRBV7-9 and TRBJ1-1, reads DTGVSQNPRHKITKRGQNVTFRCDPISEHNRLYWYRQTLGQGPEFLTYFQNEAQLEKSRLLSDRFSAERPKGSFSTLEIQRTEQGDSAMYLCASSLETEAFFGQGTRLTVV.

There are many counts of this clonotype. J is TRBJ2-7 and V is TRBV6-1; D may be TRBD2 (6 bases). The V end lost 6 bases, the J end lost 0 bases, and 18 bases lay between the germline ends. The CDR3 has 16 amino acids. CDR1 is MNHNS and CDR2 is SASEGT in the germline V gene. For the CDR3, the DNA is TGTGCCAGCAGGGAGGCACCGGGACTTAGCTCCTACGAGCAGTACTTC. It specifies CASREAPGLSSYEQYF.